This T cell receptor (beta chain) was obtained from a study of multiple sclerosis patients with progressive multifocal leukoencephalopathy. Study findings and constraints: Whether JC virus or general immunocompromise explains the findings remained unclear. At PML onset, no shared TRBV or TRBJ gene usage was seen.

Time point reported: time of PML onset. The T3 samples were drawn when PML began. Germline V CDR1 and CDR2: SQVTM, ANQGSEA. V lost 3 bases, J lost 3 bases, and 14 bases lay in between. The CDR3 totals 14 residues. Synthetic inline TR CDR3 controls covering all V-J pairings were spiked into each PCR. Clones were sequenced by immunoSEQ multiplex PCR, and TCRdb holds only the in-frame ones, with some missing. The table records under 35,000 clones, about 91% of them present only once. On this clone itself: Its antigen is as yet unknown.

The sequence was collected from a woman aged 40 to 50 with progressive multifocal leukoencephalopathy. The gene calls are TRBV29-1 and TRBJ1-1, with D possibly being TRBD1 (5 bases). The material sequenced was PBMCs, taken from a patient treated with natalizumab. CDR3 in DNA: TGCAGCGTTGACAGGGCGTCGGCGGACACTGAAGCTTTCTTT. Residues: CSVDRASADTEAFF.